The 31 T cell receptor beta chains below come from one sample, sequenced in a study of cytomegalovirus exposure and HLA in healthy donors (TCRdb year 2017). The library was generated by the immunoSEQ multiplex PCR assay. For the multiplex PCR, a mixture combining 60 forward primers for TCR Vbeta segments and 13 reverse primers for TCR Jbeta segments was used. TCRdb stores this immuneACCESS table with in-frame sequences only. Part of the clones is absent; in the studies checked, under half of the shortfall reflects unresolved V genes, and no reason is known for the rest. For this sample the table gives roughly 90,000 clones, of which 80% to 90% were detected only once. Roughly 3.4% of the sample belongs to the ten largest clones. The specimen sequenced was PBMCs. The receptors were gathered from a man aged 30 to 45 in good health and CMV-seropositive.

The chain employs TRBV27 and TRBJ2-7, with unresolved D. V lost 1 base, J lost 0 bases, and 10 bases lay in between. There are 15 residues in the CDR3. The germline V gene encodes CDR1 MNHEY and CDR2 SMNVEV (reference sequence). CDR3 in DNA: TGTGCCAGCAGTTTATATAGCCTAGGCTCCTACGAGCAGTACTTC. Encoded protein: CASSLYSLGSYEQYF.

The chain links TRBV7-9 to TRBJ2-3; maybe TRBD2 (7 bases). The CDR3 loop spans 15 amino acids. With 7 bases removed from V and 4 bases from J, the gap between germline ends came to 18 bases. CDR1 and CDR2 (germline): SEHNR, FQNEAQ (reference sequence). CDR3 in DNA: TGTGCCAGCACCTCAGGAACAGGGAGGGCAGATACGCAGTATTTT. Its translation is CASTSGTGRADTQYF. Variable domain in full (rest from reference TRBV7-9 and TRBJ2-3): DTGVSQNPRHKITKRGQNVTFRCDPISEHNRLYWYRQTLGQGPEFLTYFQNEAQLEKSRLLSDRFSAERPKGSFSTLEIQRTEQGDSAMYLCASTSGTGRADTQYFGPGTRLTVL.

The chain links TRBV7-9 to TRBJ1-2; 8 positions agree with TRBD1. Germline values: CDR1 SEHNR, CDR2 FQNEAQ (reference sequence). V lost 4 bases and J lost 3; bases outside the gene matches: 13. This CDR3 has 17 residues. CDR3 sequence (DNA): TGTGCCAGCAGCTCGGCGGGACAGGCCAACCTACACTATGGCTACACCTTC. Its protein is CASSSAGQANLHYGYTF.

This rearrangement joins TRBV2 to TRBJ1-5; no clear D. This CDR3 has 18 residues. V shed 1 base and J shed 5 bases, with 21 bases lying between them. Germline loops: CDR1 SNHLY, CDR2 FYNNEI. The CDR3: CASSEGGDRGAAHQPQHF. CDR3 coding DNA: TGTGCCAGCAGTGAAGGAGGAGACCGCGGAGCCGCACATCAGCCCCAGCATTTT.

The gene calls are TRBV19 and TRBJ2-6; TRBD1 matches at 7 bases. There are 21 residues in the CDR3. The germline V gene encodes CDR1 LNHDA and CDR2 SQIVND (reference sequence). V was clipped by 5 bases and J by 0 bases; unmatched bases: 19. CDR3 region: CASSRRRFEGAPSSGANVLTF. The CDR3 DNA reads as TGTGCCAGTAGTCGCCGAAGGTTTGAGGGGGCGCCCAGCTCTGGGGCCAACGTCCTGACTTTC.

The chain couples TRBV6-6 to TRBJ2-7, with TRBD2 matching over 12 bases. CDR3 size: 16 residues. Germline-derived CDR1 and CDR2 are MNHNY and SVGAGI (reference sequence). V was clipped by 0 bases and J by 4 bases; unmatched bases: 4. CDR3: CASSYSRLAGDYEQYF. The CDR3 DNA reads TGTGCCAGCAGTTACTCGCGACTAGCGGGAGATTACGAGCAGTACTTC.

The genes are TRBV19 and TRBJ2-3; 7 bases agree with TRBD2. Germline V gives CDR1 LNHDA, CDR2 SQIVND (reference sequence). V lost 5 bases to trimming and J lost 2 bases; unmatched junction nucleotides: 22. The length of the CDR3 is 20 residues. The CDR3 loop is CASSRVLESGAWGYTDTQYF. Written as DNA, the CDR3 is TGTGCCAGTAGTCGGGTATTAGAAAGCGGGGCATGGGGATACACAGATACGCAGTATTTT.

The chain carries TRBV14 and TRBJ2-1; 11 nucleotides match TRBD2. Germline trimming cut 4 bases from V and 7 bases from J; bases unmatched to any gene: 6. The CDR3 spans 15 residues. Per the germline V gene, CDR1 is SGHDN and CDR2 is FVKESK. The DNA of the CDR3 is TGTGCCAGCAGCCCCGGACTAGCGGGCCTAAATGAGCAGTTCTTC. This translates into CASSPGLAGLNEQFF.

This chain uses TRBV19 with TRBJ1-5, with D possibly matching TRBD1 (5 bases). The CDR3 is made up of 15 amino acids. Germline assignment: CDR1 LNHDA and CDR2 SQIVND (reference sequence). V was trimmed by 3 bases and J by 4 bases, leaving 13 bases between them. The CDR3 reads CASSILDSLNQPQHF. The CDR3 DNA reads as TGTGCCAGTAGTATCCTCGACAGTTTAAATCAGCCCCAGCATTTT.

This chain uses TRBV5-1 with TRBJ2-5; no definite D call. The germline CDR1 and CDR2 sequences are SGHRS and YFSETQ. Trimming cost V 2 bases and J 0 bases, with 2 bases left between them. The CDR3 loop spans 12 amino acids. Here the CDR3 DNA reads TGCGCCAGCAGCTTCTACCAAGAGACCCAGTACTTC. Its translation is CASSFYQETQYF. Supplemented by reference TRBV5-1 and TRBJ2-5, the full variable domain reads KAGVTQTPRYLIKTRGQQVTLSCSPISGHRSVSWYQQTPGQGLQFLFEYFSETQRNKGNFPGRFSGRQFSNSRSEMNVSTLELGDSALYLCASSFYQETQYFGPGTRLLVL.

This clone has only one observation. V and J are TRBV7-7 and TRBJ2-5; 9 nucleotides align to TRBD2. CDR1 and CDR2 from the germline V gene are SSHAT and FNYEAQ (reference sequence). Losses at the gene ends were 3 bases for V and 5 bases for J; bases not matched to a gene: 7. The CDR3 totals 15 residues. CDR3 residues: CASSLGGRAMETQYF. CDR3 nucleotide sequence: TGTGCCAGCAGCTTGGGCGGGAGGGCCATGGAGACCCAGTACTTC.

The chain uses TRBV11-1 and TRBJ2-1, with 9 nucleotides matching TRBD2. From germline, CDR1 is SGHAT and CDR2 FQDESV (reference sequence). Germline trimming cut 5 bases from V and 3 bases from J; bases unmatched to any gene: 5. The CDR3 has 15 amino acids. The CDR3 DNA reads as TGTGCCAGCAGCCCGACTAGCGGCAACTACAATGAGCAGTTCTTC. Protein sequence: CASSPTSGNYNEQFF.

The chain has TRBV11-2 and TRBJ1-1; D is unclear. There are 12 residues in the CDR3. Germline loops: CDR1 SGHAT, CDR2 FQNNGV. The germline V and J ends were trimmed by 3 bases and 7 bases, with 9 bases remaining between them. The CDR3 protein is CASSFDRSEAFF. In nucleotides, the CDR3 is TGTGCCAGCAGCTTTGACCGGAGTGAAGCTTTCTTT. Variable domain in full (rest from reference TRBV11-2 and TRBJ1-1): EAGVAQSPRYKIIEKRQSVAFWCNPISGHATLYWYQQILGQGPKLLIQFQNNGVVDDSQLPKDRFSAERLKGVDSTLKIQPAKLEDSAVYLCASSFDRSEAFFGQGTRLTVV.

J is TRBJ2-5 and V is TRBV6-5, with unresolved D. The J call may not be correct, given that the DNA end is closer to TRBJ2-7. There are 13 residues in the CDR3. Germline-derived CDR1 and CDR2 are MNHEY and SVGAGI. CDR3 nucleotide sequence: TGTGCCAGGAGCTCCTCCGGTCGGTACGAGCAGTACTTC. Translating it yields CARSSSGRYEQYF.

This rearrangement joins TRBV7-7 to TRBJ2-3; the D gene is possibly TRBD2 (6 bases). Trimming removed 5 bases at V and 8 bases at J, with 20 bases between. The CDR3 spans 15 residues. Germline V gene lookup returns CDR1 SSHAT and CDR2 FNYEAQ (reference sequence). This chain's CDR3 is CASSTGTGEGGTQYF. The CDR3 DNA is TGTGCCAGCAGCACCGGGACCGGAGAGGGAGGTACGCAGTATTTT.

This chain links TRBV28 with TRBJ2-2, with D possibly TRBD1 on 6 matching bases. Germline V gene sequence: CDR1 MDHEN, CDR2 SYDVKM. Trimming took off 10 bases at V and 3 bases at J, with 15 bases between the two ends. The CDR3 extends over 14 amino acids. The CDR3 here is CAISDSSHTGELFF. DNA for the CDR3: TGTGCCATCTCGGACAGTTCGCACACCGGGGAGCTGTTTTTT.

J is TRBJ2-7 and V is TRBV28; maybe TRBD2 (6 bases). Trimming removed 3 bases from V and 4 bases from J, with 16 bases in between. Germline V gene data show CDR1 as MDHEN and CDR2 as SYDVKM. This CDR3 is 15 amino acids long. CDR3 sequence (DNA): TGTGCCAGCAGTTTTAGGAGGGGCGATTGGTACGAGCAGTACTTC. Translating it yields CASSFRRGDWYEQYF. The entire variable domain, with the rest obtained from reference TRBV28 and TRBJ2-7, is as follows: DVKVTQSSRYLVKRTGEKVFLECVQDMDHENMFWYRQDPGLGLRLIYFSYDVKMKEKGDIPEGYSVSREKKERFSLILESASTNQTSMYLCASSFRRGDWYEQYFGPGTRLTVT.

The table lists this clone with a few counts. The V and J genes are TRBV28 and TRBJ1-5; 8 bases align to TRBD1. With 3 bases clipped from V and 1 base from J, the junction kept 11 bases outside the gene matches. The CDR3 runs to 18 residues. CDR1 is MDHEN, CDR2 SYDVKM, per germline. CDR3 bases: TGTGCCAGCAGTTTGTGGTTGGACAGGGCGGTGAGCAATCAGCCCCAGCATTTT. This codes for CASSLWLDRAVSNQPQHF.

The chain employs TRBV5-6 and TRBJ1-2, with TRBD1 identical over 8 bases. Germline trimming cut 0 bases from V and 5 bases from J; bases unmatched to any gene: 3. This CDR3 is built from 14 residues. Germline V gene data show CDR1 as SGHDT and CDR2 as YYEEEE. CDR3 DNA: TGTGCCAGCAGCTTGGAGGACAGGGAGTATGGCTACACCTTC. This encodes CASSLEDREYGYTF.

This chain connects TRBV11-2 to TRBJ2-5, with TRBD1 as a possible D gene (6 bases). The closer fit of TRBJ2-7 to the DNA end suggests the J call may be wrong. CDR3 size: 15 residues. The germline CDR1 and CDR2 sequences are SGHAT and FQNNGV. In DNA form, the CDR3 reads TGTGCCAGCAGCTTAACAGGGAAAGCCCCCTACGAGCAGTACTTC. Its translation is CASSLTGKAPYEQYF.

The chain uses TRBV27 and TRBJ1-5; tentatively, D is TRBD1 (5 bases). From germline, CDR1 is MNHEY and CDR2 SMNVEV (reference sequence). The length of the CDR3 is 15 residues. Trimming removed 6 bases from V and 0 bases from J, with 12 bases in between. The CDR3, as DNA: TGTGCCAGCAGCCCAGGGTGGAATAGCAATCAGCCCCAGCATTTT. Translated, it gives CASSPGWNSNQPQHF.

The J gene is TRBJ1-5, the V gene TRBV5-6; D might be TRBD1 (5 bases). Germline assignment: CDR1 SGHDT and CDR2 YYEEEE. CDR3 length equals 14 residues. The V gene lost 2 bases and the J gene lost 4 bases, with 10 bases spanning the gap. The CDR3 region is CASSLAGGNQPQHF. The DNA of the CDR3 is TGTGCCAGCAGCTTAGCGGGGGGAAATCAGCCCCAGCATTTT.

This chain links TRBV4-1 with TRBJ2-3, with D possibly TRBD2 on 6 matching bases. Between the trimmed V and J ends, which lost 1 base and 2 bases, there was a span of 10 bases. In germline, CDR1 is MGHRA, CDR2 YSYEKL. This CDR3 is 15 amino acids long. DNA for the CDR3: TGCGCCAGCAGCCAAGGCGGGGAAATCACAGATACGCAGTATTTT. Protein sequence: CASSQGGEITDTQYF.

The chain uses TRBV6-1 and TRBJ2-7; tentative D call: TRBD2 (5 bases). The CDR3 is 13 residues long. Trimming removed 6 bases from V and 0 bases from J, with 9 bases in between. Germline CDR1 and CDR2: MNHNS and SASEGT. DNA of the CDR3: TGTGCCAGCAGGGGCGGAGGCTCCTACGAGCAGTACTTC. It specifies CASRGGGSYEQYF.

V is TRBV5-3 and J is TRBJ2-3; 7 bases agree with TRBD2. TRBV5-3 carries the ORF label, with uncertain function. The CDR3 has 16 amino acids. The V and J ends lost 1 base and 5 bases, in that order; junction bases with no gene match: 10. For the CDR3, the DNA is TGTGCCAGAAGCTTGAGGCTAGCGGCCCCCGAAGATACGCAGTATTTT. Residues: CARSLRLAAPEDTQYF.

The V gene is TRBV4-1, the J gene TRBJ1-5, with a possible D match to TRBD1 (5 bases). CDR1 and CDR2 (germline): MGHRA, YSYEKL. Trimming removed 1 base at V and 1 base at J, with 11 bases between. The CDR3 runs to 16 residues. As DNA, the CDR3 is TGCGCCAGCAGCCAAGTTGAAAGGGGAAGCAATCAGCCCCAGCATTTT. Amino acids: CASSQVERGSNQPQHF.

The chain recombines TRBV10-3 with TRBJ2-5; D not certain. V lost 2 bases, J lost 2 bases, and 9 bases lay in between. This CDR3 has 14 amino acids. Germline-derived CDR1 and CDR2 are ENHRY and SYGVKD. DNA for the CDR3: TGTGCCATCAGTGAGAGGCTAGGTCAAGAGACCCAGTACTTC. It translates to CAISERLGQETQYF.

This chain connects TRBV5-1 to TRBJ2-7; 8 nucleotides line up with TRBD2. CDR1 is SGHRS and CDR2 is YFSETQ in the germline V gene. V dropped 4 bases and J dropped 0; count of bases not matched to a gene: 9. CDR3 length: 16 amino acids. This CDR3 reads CASSDLAGKSSYEQYF. The CDR3 DNA reads TGCGCCAGCAGCGATCTAGCGGGTAAAAGCTCCTACGAGCAGTACTTC.

The J gene is TRBJ2-7, the V gene TRBV20-1; D ambiguous. V shed 6 bases and J shed 3 bases, with 9 bases lying between them. Germline V lookup: CDR1 DFQATT, CDR2 SNEGSKA (reference sequence). The CDR3 consists of 11 residues. CDR3 bases: TGCAGTGCAACGCTAGTCTACGAGCAGTACTTC. The encoded protein is CSATLVYEQYF.

V and J are TRBV5-4 and TRBJ1-1, with 8 bases lining up with TRBD1. The CDR3 covers 13 residues. In germline, CDR1 is SGHNT, CDR2 YYREEE (reference sequence). J gave up 3 bases and V 3 bases, and 1 base lay outside the gene matches. The CDR3 coding sequence is TGTGCCAGCAGCTCGGACAGGGACACTGAAGCTTTCTTT. This sequence encodes CASSSDRDTEAFF.

V gene TRBV5-1 combines with J gene TRBJ1-2; D may be TRBD1 (5 bases). V lost 2 bases and J 8 bases, leaving 10 bases between the germline ends. This CDR3 region has 12 residues. Germline V gene data show CDR1 as SGHRS and CDR2 as YFSETQ. The CDR3 DNA is TGCGCCAGCAGCTTAATAGGGGAAGGCTACACCTTC. Translated: CASSLIGEGYTF. The complete variable domain, with remaining parts taken from reference TRBV5-1 and TRBJ1-2, reads KAGVTQTPRYLIKTRGQQVTLSCSPISGHRSVSWYQQTPGQGLQFLFEYFSETQRNKGNFPGRFSGRQFSNSRSEMNVSTLELGDSALYLCASSLIGEGYTFGSGTRLTVV.